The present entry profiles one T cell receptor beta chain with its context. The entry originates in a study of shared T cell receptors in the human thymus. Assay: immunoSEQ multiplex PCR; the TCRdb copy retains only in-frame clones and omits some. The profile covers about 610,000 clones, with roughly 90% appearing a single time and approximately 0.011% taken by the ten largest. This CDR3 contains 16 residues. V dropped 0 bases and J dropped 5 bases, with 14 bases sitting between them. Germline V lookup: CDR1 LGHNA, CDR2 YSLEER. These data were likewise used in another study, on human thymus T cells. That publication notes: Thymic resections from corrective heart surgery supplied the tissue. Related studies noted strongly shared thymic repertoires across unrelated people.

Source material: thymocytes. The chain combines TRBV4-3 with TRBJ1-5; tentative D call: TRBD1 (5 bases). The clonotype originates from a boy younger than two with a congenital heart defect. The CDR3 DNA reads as TGCGCCAGCAGCCAAGATCATGGCGCAGGGCATCAGCCCCAGCATTTT. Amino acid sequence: CASSQDHGAGHQPQHF.